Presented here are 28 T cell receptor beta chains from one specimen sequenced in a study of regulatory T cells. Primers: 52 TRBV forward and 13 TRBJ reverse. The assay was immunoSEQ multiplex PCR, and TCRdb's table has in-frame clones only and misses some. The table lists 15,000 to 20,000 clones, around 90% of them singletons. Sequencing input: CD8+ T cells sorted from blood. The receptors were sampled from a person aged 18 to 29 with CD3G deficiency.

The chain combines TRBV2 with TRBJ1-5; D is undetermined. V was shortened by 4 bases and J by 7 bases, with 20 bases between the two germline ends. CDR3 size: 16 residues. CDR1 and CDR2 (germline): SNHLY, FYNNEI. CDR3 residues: CASSGVPYRLDQPQHF. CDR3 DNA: TGTGCCAGCAGTGGAGTCCCCTATAGATTGGACCAGCCCCAGCATTTT.

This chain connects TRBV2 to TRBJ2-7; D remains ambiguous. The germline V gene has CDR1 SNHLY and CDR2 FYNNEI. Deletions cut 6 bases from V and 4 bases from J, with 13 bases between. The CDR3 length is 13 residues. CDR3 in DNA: TGTGCCAGCAGGCCCTCAAGAGTTTACGAGCAGTACTTC. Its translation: CASRPSRVYEQYF.

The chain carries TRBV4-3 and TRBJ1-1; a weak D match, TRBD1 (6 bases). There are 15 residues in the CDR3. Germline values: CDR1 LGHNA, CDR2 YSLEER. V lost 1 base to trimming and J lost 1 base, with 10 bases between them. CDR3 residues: CASSQVQGPNTEAFF. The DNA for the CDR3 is TGCGCCAGCAGCCAAGTGCAGGGGCCGAACACTGAAGCTTTCTTT.

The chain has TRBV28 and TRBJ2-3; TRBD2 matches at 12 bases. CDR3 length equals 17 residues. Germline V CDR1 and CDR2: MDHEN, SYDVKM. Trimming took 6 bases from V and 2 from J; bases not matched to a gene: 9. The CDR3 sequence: CASSGRTSGTFTDTQYF. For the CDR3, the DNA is TGTGCCAGCAGCGGCAGGACTAGCGGGACTTTCACAGATACGCAGTATTTT.

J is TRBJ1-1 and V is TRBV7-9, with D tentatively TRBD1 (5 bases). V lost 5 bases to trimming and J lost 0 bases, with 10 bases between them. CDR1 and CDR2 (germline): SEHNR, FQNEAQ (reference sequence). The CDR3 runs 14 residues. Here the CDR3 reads CASSPRDLNTEAFF. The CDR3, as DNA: TGTGCCAGCAGCCCTCGGGACTTGAACACTGAAGCTTTCTTT. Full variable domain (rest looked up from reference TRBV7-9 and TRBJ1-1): DTGVSQNPRHKITKRGQNVTFRCDPISEHNRLYWYRQTLGQGPEFLTYFQNEAQLEKSRLLSDRFSAERPKGSFSTLEIQRTEQGDSAMYLCASSPRDLNTEAFFGQGTRLTVV.

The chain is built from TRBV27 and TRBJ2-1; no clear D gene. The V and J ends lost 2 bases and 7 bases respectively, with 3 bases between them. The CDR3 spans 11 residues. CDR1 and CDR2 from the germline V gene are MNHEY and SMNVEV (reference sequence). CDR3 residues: CASSLGNEQFF. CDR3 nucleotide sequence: TGTGCCAGCAGTTTAGGAAATGAGCAGTTCTTC.

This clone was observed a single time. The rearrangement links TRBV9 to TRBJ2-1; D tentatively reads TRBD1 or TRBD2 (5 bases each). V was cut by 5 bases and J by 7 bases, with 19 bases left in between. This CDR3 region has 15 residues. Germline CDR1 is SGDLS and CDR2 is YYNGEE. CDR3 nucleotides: TGTGCCAGCAGTACTTCCGGGACCCCAGGAAATGAGCAGTTCTTC. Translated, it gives CASSTSGTPGNEQFF.

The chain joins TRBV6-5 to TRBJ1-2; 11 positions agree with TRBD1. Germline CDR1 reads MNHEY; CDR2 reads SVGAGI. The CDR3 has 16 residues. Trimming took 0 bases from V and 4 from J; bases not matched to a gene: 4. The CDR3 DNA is TGTGCCAGCAGTTACTCGGGACAGGGGGATCCCTATGGCTACACCTTC. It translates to CASSYSGQGDPYGYTF.

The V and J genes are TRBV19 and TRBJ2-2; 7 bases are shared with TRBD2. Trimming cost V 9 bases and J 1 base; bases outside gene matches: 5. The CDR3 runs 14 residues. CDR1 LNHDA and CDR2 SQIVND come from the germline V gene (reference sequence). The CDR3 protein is CARPGGWNTGELFF. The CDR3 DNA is TGTGCCAGGCCCGGGGGGTGGAACACCGGGGAGCTGTTTTTT.

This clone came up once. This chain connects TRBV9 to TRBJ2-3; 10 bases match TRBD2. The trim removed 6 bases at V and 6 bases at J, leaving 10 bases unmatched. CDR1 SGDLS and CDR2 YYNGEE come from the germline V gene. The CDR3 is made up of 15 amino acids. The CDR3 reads CASTESGGAGDTQYF. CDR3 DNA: TGTGCCAGCACGGAGAGCGGGGGGGCAGGGGATACGCAGTATTTT.

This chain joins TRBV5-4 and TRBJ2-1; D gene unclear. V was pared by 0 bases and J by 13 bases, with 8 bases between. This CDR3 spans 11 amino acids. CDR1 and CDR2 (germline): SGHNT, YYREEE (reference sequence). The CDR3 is CASSLAETQFF. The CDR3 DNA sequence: TGTGCCAGCAGCTTGGCGGAGACCCAGTTCTTC.

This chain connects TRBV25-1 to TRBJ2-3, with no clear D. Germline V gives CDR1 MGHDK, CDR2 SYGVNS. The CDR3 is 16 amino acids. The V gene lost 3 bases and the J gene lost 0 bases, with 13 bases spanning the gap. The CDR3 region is CASSDISAASTDTQYF. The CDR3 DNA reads TGTGCCAGCAGTGATATAAGTGCAGCGAGCACAGATACGCAGTATTTT. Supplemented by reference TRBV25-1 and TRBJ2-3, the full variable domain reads EADIYQTPRYLVIGTGKKITLECSQTMGHDKMYWYQQDPGMELHLIHYSYGVNSTEKGDLSSESTVSRIRTEHFPLTLESARPSHTSQYLCASSDISAASTDTQYFGPGTRLTVL.

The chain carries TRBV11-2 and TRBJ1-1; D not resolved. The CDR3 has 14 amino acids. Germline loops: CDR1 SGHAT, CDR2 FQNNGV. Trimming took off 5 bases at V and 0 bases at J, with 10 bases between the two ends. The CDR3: CASSGPVMNTEAFF. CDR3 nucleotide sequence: TGTGCCAGCAGCGGCCCGGTAATGAACACTGAAGCTTTCTTT.

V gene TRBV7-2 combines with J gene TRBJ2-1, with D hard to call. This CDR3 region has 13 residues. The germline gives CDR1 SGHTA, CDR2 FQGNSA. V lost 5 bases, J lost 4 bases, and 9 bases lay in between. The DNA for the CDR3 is TGTGCCAGCAGCATCGACTTGTACAATGAGCAGTTCTTC. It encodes CASSIDLYNEQFF.

The DNA for the CDR3 is TGTGCCAGCAGCTTCCGAGGGGGGGGAGAGACCCAGTACTTC. Protein sequence: CASSFRGGGETQYF. The genes are TRBV11-3 and TRBJ2-5, with a possible D match to TRBD2 (7 bases). In germline, CDR1 is SGHNT, CDR2 YENEEA. Trimming took 3 bases from V and 4 from J, leaving 12 bases between them. There are 14 residues in the CDR3.

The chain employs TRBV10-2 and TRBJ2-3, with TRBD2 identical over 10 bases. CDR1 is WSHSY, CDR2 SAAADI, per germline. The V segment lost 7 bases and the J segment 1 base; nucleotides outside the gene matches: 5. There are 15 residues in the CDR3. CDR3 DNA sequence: TGCGCCAGCACCCCTGGACTAGCGGGCACAGATACGCAGTATTTT. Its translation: CASTPGLAGTDTQYF.

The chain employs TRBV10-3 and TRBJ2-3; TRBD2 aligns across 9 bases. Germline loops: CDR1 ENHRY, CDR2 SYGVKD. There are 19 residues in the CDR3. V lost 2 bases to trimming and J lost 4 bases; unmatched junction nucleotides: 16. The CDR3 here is CAISERWDSGGAGPDTQYF. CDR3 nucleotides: TGTGCCATCAGTGAGAGGTGGGATAGCGGGGGCGCTGGGCCAGATACGCAGTATTTT.

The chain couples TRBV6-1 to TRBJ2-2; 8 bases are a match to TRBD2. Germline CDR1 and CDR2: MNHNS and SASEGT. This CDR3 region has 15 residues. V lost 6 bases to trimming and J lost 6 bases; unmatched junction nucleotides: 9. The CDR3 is CASSLGLEGAGELFF. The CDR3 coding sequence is TGTGCCAGCAGCCTGGGACTAGAGGGGGCCGGGGAGCTGTTTTTT.

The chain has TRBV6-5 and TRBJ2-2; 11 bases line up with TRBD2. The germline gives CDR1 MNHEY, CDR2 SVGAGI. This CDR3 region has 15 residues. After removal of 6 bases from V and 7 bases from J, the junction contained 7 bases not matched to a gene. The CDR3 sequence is CASSQLAGGVGELFF. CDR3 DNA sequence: TGTGCCAGCAGCCAGCTAGCGGGGGGAGTCGGGGAGCTGTTTTTT.

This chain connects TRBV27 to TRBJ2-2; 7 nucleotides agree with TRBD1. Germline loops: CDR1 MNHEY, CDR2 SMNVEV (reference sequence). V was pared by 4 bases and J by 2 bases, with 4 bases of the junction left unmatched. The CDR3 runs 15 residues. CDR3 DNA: TGTGCCAGCAGTTGGCCAGGGGGAAACACCGGGGAGCTGTTTTTT. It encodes CASSWPGGNTGELFF.

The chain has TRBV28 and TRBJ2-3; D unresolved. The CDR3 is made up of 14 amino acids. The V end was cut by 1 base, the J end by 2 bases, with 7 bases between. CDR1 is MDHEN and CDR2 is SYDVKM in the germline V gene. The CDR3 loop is CASSLLDDTDTQYF. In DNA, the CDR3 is TGTGCCAGCAGTTTATTGGACGACACAGATACGCAGTATTTT.

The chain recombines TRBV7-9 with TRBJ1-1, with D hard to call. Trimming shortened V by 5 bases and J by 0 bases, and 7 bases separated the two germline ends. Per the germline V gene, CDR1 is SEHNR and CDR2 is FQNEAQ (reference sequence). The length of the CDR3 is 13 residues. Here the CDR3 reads CASSLPLNTEAFF. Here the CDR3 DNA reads TGTGCCAGCAGCCTCCCTCTGAACACTGAAGCTTTCTTT.

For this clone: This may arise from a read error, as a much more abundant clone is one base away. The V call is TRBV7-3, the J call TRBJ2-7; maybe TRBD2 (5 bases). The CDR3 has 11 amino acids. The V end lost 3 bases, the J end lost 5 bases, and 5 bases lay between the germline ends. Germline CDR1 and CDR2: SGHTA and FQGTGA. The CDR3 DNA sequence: TGTGCCAGCAGCTTGGGAGACGAGCAGTACTTC. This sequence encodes CASSLGDEQYF.

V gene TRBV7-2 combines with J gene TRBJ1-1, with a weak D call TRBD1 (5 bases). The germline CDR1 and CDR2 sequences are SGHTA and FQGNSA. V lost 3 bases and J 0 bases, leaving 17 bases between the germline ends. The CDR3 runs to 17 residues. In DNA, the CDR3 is TGTGCCAGCAGCTTCCCAATAAGTCGGGGGTTGAACACTGAAGCTTTCTTT. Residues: CASSFPISRGLNTEAFF.

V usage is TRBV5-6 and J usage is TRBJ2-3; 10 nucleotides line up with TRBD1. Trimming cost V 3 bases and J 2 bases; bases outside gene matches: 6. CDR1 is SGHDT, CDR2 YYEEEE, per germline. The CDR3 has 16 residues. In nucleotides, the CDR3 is TGTGCCAGCAGCTGGGCCGGGACAGGGGTCACAGATACGCAGTATTTT. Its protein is CASSWAGTGVTDTQYF.

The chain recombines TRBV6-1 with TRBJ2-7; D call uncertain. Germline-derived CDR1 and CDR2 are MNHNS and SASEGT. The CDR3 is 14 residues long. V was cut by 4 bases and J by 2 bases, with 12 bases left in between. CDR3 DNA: TGTGCCAGCAGTGCCTTGGGGTCCGCCTACGAGCAGTACTTC. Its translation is CASSALGSAYEQYF.

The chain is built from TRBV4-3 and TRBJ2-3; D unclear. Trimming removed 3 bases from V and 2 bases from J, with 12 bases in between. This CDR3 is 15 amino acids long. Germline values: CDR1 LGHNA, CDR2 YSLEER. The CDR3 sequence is CASSQERHITDTQYF. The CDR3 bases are TGCGCCAGCAGCCAGGAAAGACACATCACAGATACGCAGTATTTT.

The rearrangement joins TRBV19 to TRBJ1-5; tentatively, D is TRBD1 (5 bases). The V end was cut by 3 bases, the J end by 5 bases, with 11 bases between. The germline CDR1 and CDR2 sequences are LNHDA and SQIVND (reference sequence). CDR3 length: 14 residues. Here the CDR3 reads CASSILGGDQPQHF. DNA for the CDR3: TGTGCCAGTAGTATCCTTGGGGGGGATCAGCCCCAGCATTTT. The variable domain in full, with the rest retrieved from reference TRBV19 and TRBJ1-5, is DGGITQSPKYLFRKEGQNVTLSCEQNLNHDAMYWYRQDPGQGLRLIYYSQIVNDFQKGDIAEGYSVSREKKESFPLTVTSAQKNPTAFYLCASSILGGDQPQHFGDGTRLSIL.